The TCR beta chain described here comes from a study of blood T cell repertoires in COVID-19 (dated by TCRdb to 2018 to 2020). The study in broad terms: Collaborator samples came from the United States, Italy and Spain and covered acute and convalescent phases of COVID-19. The prospective study material was composed of cDNA or gDNA derived from T cells, B-cell-depleted T cells, or PBMCs. Deeply sampled blood TCRbeta repertoires from subjects exposed to, actively infected with, or recovered from COVID-19 were included in the dataset. The repertoires were released in a freely available public database intended as a resource for research on the immune response to SARS-CoV-2. Samples were obtained from the ongoing ImmuneRACE study (first 160 participants) and from 1,254 subjects provided by 6 global collaborators. Sample metadata almost always included a de-identified subject ID, COVID-19 status, age in years and sex. HLA class I and class II types, where available, came from metadata supplied by the sample provider rather than from assay-based typing.

Beyond this particular receptor, the publication reports: The quantity of clinical and demographic metadata differed by source and by participant and was supplied without curation.

Taken from cysteine to phenylalanine, the CDR3 has 16 residues. Only the CDR3 part of the read is kept: 48 bases, read in frame from the first base. CDR1 and CDR2 were assigned from the germline V gene (reference sequence) as LNHDA and SQIVND. Here V drops 5 bases and J drops 3 bases, and the junction holds 11 bases not matched to any gene. This clone was seen just once. The specificity of this receptor is unknown. Per-nucleotide qualities are absent, and no much larger clonotype sits a single base away. Whole blood was collected in K2EDTA tubes by collaborating institutions according to the institutions' own protocols. For TCRbeta analysis, collaborators shipped samples in one of three forms: frozen whole blood, isolated PBMCs, or DNA extracted from either of those sample types. TCRbeta CDR3 regions were amplified from genomic DNA using the immunoSEQ Assay, a bias-controlled multiplex PCR. Per the source publication's procedure: The number of nucleated cells in each sample was estimated from the amplification of reference gene primers within the assay. To quantify the absolute abundance of each unique TCRbeta CDR3 rearrangement, sequence reads were collapsed and filtered. For each sample, productive Simpson clonality was calculated as the square root of Simpson's diversity index over productive rearrangements. TCRdb took over this immuneACCESS table, retaining in-frame rearrangements with V and J assigned. Such tables are incomplete; in checked studies, under half of the missing clones stem from an unresolved V gene, and the remainder is unexplained. V and J calls and clone size are those listed in that table; D and trimming were worked out from the DNA. The sample data list 95,000 to 100,000 clones, and roughly 85% of these were observed just once. Together, the top ten hold less than 2% of the sample.

This sequence originates from a woman aged 70 to 79 with active or convalescent COVID-19. The V and J genes are TRBV19 and TRBJ1-1; 8 bases in between match TRBD1. Sequencing was performed on peripheral blood. The CDR3 reads as follows: CASSPGDRSGHTEAFF. The DNA reads TGTGCCAGTAGTCCAGGGGACAGGTCGGGGCACACTGAAGCTTTCTTT.